The entry below describes one T cell receptor beta chain. Looked up from germline, CDR1 is MGHRA and CDR2 is YSYEKL. This CDR3 region has 14 residues. The ends lost 1 base at V and 8 bases at J; junction bases unmatched: 2. The sample belongs to a study of CD8+ T cells in alopecia areata. Investigators isolated RNA and reverse transcribed it into cDNA to act as the sequencing template. Assay: immunoSEQ multiplex PCR; the TCRdb copy retains only in-frame clones and omits some. Of 150,000 or so clones listed, 67% were seen once; the top ten hold roughly an eighth. The rearrangement links TRBV4-1 to TRBJ1-2; 12 nucleotides match TRBD1. The receptor comes from a human donor with alopecia areata. The starting material was CD8+ T cells sorted from blood, obtained at week 0. CDR3: CASSQGDRGLGYTF. DNA of the CDR3: TGCGCCAGCAGCCAAGGGGACAGGGGGCTAGGCTACACCTTC.